Below are 7 T cell receptor beta chains sequenced from a single sample in a study of identical twins (dated by TCRdb to 2015 to 2016). The library was produced with 5' RACE. TCRdb lists the instrument as Illumina HiSeq 2000. Through fastp at Q25 and MiXCR, TCRdb rebuilt clones from the public reads, retaining in-frame beta chains. A single entry per CDR3 protein holds the most common genes and DNA from its merged rows. In all, the sample holds around 530,000 distinct CDR3 sequences, and 13% to 15% of those were seen once. Jointly, the top ten make up more than 0.4% of the sample. These data also featured in a second study, about yellow fever vaccine responses in identical twins.

Sequencing used CD4+ T cells sorted from blood. These receptors all come from a woman younger than 30 in good health.

This clonotype was counted only a few times. The V gene is TRBV20-1, the J gene TRBJ2-7, with a possible D match to TRBD2 (6 bases). Germline CDR1 and CDR2: DFQATT and SNEGSKA (reference sequence). The CDR3 runs to 15 residues. Trimming pared 1 base from V and 0 bases from J, leaving 13 bases between. DNA of the CDR3: TGCAGTGCTAGAGGGGGGGACCGATACTCCTACGAGCAGTACTTC. This sequence encodes CSARGGDRYSYEQYF.

This clonotype has more than one count but fewer than ten. The chain employs TRBV20-1 and TRBJ2-3, with TRBD2 matching 10 bases. The CDR3 is 15 residues long. Trimming at V came to 1 base and at J to 7 bases, leaving 8 bases not matched to a gene. Germline CDR1 and CDR2: DFQATT and SNEGSKA (reference sequence). This CDR3 is CSARGPSGGSYTQYF. The CDR3 nucleotides read TGCAGTGCTAGAGGGCCTAGCGGGGGTTCGTATACGCAGTATTTT.

This clonotype was observed a few times. The CDR3: CATSGAVGPWTDTQYF. The DNA for the CDR3 is TGTGCCACCAGTGGGGCCGTGGGGCCGTGGACAGATACGCAGTATTTT. This chain connects TRBV24-1 to TRBJ2-3, with a possible D match to TRBD1 (5 bases). There are 16 residues in the CDR3. V dropped 5 bases and J dropped 3 bases, with 17 bases sitting between them. Germline loops: CDR1 KGHDR, CDR2 SFDVKD.

This chain links TRBV3-1 with TRBJ2-2; the D is unclear. Germline CDR1 reads LGHDT; CDR2 reads YNNKEL (reference sequence). Trimming stripped 4 bases from V and 7 bases from J, with 10 bases between. This CDR3 contains 13 residues. The CDR3 nucleotides are TGTGCCAGCAGCCTCCTAGGTGGCGGGGAGCTGTTTTTT. Translating it yields CASSLLGGGELFF.

This clonotype came up a few times. The chain recombines TRBV28 with TRBJ2-1, with 9 positions matching TRBD1. J lost 6 bases, V lost 3 bases, and 6 bases had no gene match. CDR1 MDHEN and CDR2 SYDVKM come from the germline V gene. The CDR3 runs 15 residues. CDR3 protein: CASSFRQGVPNEQFF. In nucleotides, the CDR3 is TGTGCCAGCAGTTTCCGACAGGGGGTACCCAATGAGCAGTTCTTC.

This clonotype turned up a few times. The chain uses TRBV24-1 and TRBJ2-2, with D possibly being TRBD2 (7 bases). Germline values: CDR1 KGHDR, CDR2 SFDVKD. This CDR3 has 16 amino acids. V lost 7 bases to trimming and J lost 2 bases, with 16 bases between them. CDR3 nucleotides: TGTGCCACCAGCCTGGGGGGGGGCCCTAACACCGGGGAGCTGTTTTTT. Translation: CATSLGGGPNTGELFF.

This clonotype has only a few counts. The chain carries TRBV12-3 or TRBV12-4 and TRBJ2-5, with D possibly TRBD2 on 6 matching bases. The CDR3 contains 16 residues. V gave up 2 bases and J gave up 5 bases, with 18 bases separating them. CDR3 protein: CASSLRLDGPRETQYF. CDR3 DNA sequence: TGTGCCAGCAGTTTAAGACTAGACGGCCCGAGGGAGACCCAGTACTTC.